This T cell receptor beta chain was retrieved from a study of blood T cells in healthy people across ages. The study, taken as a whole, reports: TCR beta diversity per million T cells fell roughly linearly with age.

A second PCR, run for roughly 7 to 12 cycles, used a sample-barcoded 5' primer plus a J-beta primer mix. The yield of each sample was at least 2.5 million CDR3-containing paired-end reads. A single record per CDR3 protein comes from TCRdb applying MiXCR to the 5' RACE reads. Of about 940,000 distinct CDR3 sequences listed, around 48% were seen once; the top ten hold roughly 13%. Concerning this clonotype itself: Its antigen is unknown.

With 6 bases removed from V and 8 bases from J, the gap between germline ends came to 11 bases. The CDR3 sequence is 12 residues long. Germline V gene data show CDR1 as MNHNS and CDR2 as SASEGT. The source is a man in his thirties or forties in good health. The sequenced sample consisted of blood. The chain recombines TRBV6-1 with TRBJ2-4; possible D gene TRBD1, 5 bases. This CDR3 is CASSREGDIQYF. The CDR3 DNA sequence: TGTGCCAGCAGCAGGGAAGGGGACATTCAGTACTTC.